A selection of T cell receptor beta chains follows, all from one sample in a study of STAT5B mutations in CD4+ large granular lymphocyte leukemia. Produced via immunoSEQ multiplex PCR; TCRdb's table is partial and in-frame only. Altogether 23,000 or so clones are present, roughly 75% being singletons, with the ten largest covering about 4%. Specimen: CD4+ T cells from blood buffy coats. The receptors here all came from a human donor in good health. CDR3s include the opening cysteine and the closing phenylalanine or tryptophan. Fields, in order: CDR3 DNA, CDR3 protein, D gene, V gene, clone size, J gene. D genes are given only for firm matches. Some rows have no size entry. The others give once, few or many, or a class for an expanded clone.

CDR3nt: TGTGCCAGCAGCGCCGGGGAGTGGGCCCCAACTGAAGCTTTCTTT
CDR3aa: CASSAGEWAPTEAFF
d_gene: .
v_gene: TRBV9
abundance: .
j_gene: TRBJ1-1

CDR3nt: TGCGCCAGCAGCCTAAACACCCGACAGGACGTTGGATCAAAACTGTTTTTT
CDR3aa: CASSLNTRQDVGSKLFF
d_gene: .
v_gene: TRBV5-1
abundance: .
j_gene: TRBJ1-4

CDR3nt: TGCGCCAGCTCGACTGCGGGACAGGGTACCAATGAGCAGTTCTTC
CDR3aa: CASSTAGQGTNEQFF
d_gene: TRBD1
v_gene: TRBV5-1
abundance: once
j_gene: TRBJ2-1

CDR3nt: TGTGCCGTCAGCCGGGACTACAACAATGAGCAGTTCTTC
CDR3aa: CAVSRDYNNEQFF
d_gene: TRBD2
v_gene: TRBV10-3
abundance: .
j_gene: TRBJ2-1

CDR3nt: TGTGCCAGCAGCTTCGGACTAGCGGGGGCGGGAGATACGCAGTATTTT
CDR3aa: CASSFGLAGAGDTQYF
d_gene: TRBD2
v_gene: TRBV11-3
abundance: .
j_gene: TRBJ2-3

CDR3nt: TGTGCCAGCTCCAGGGAGACCCAGTACTTC
CDR3aa: CASSRETQYF
d_gene: .
v_gene: TRBV2
abundance: .
j_gene: TRBJ2-5

CDR3nt: TGCGCCAGCAGCTTGGGAGGGACAGGCAGCTCCTACGAGCAGTACTTC
CDR3aa: CASSLGGTGSSYEQYF
d_gene: TRBD1
v_gene: TRBV5-1
abundance: .
j_gene: TRBJ2-7

CDR3nt: TGCGCCAGCAGGCAAGAAGAATGGGACAGCTACTATGGCTACACCTTT
CDR3aa: CASRQEEWDSYYGYTF
d_gene: TRBD1
v_gene: TRBV4-1
abundance: .
j_gene: TRBJ1-2

CDR3nt: TGTGCCAGTAGTCCCCAGGATAAACCCTACGAGCAGTACTTC
CDR3aa: CASSPQDKPYEQYF
d_gene: .
v_gene: TRBV19
abundance: .
j_gene: TRBJ2-7

CDR3nt: TGCAGCGTTGGAGAACAGGGGCAGCAGTTCTTC
CDR3aa: CSVGEQGQQFF
d_gene: TRBD1
v_gene: TRBV29-1
abundance: .
j_gene: TRBJ2-1

CDR3nt: TGTGCCAGCAGCCGTGGACTAGCGGGCTACAATGAGCAGTTCTTC
CDR3aa: CASSRGLAGYNEQFF
d_gene: TRBD2
v_gene: TRBV28
abundance: .
j_gene: TRBJ2-1

CDR3nt: TGTGCCAGCAGTACCAGAGAGGGGAACACTGAAGCTTTCTTT
CDR3aa: CASSTREGNTEAFF
d_gene: .
v_gene: TRBV6-4
abundance: .
j_gene: TRBJ1-1

CDR3nt: TGTGCCAGCAGCTTGGGTGGGCCCGGAGGGGAGACCCAGTACTTC
CDR3aa: CASSLGGPGGETQYF
d_gene: .
v_gene: TRBV5-4
abundance: .
j_gene: TRBJ2-5

CDR3nt: TGCGCCAGCAGCCTCTTCCACACAGTTAATGAAAAACTGTTTTTT
CDR3aa: CASSLFHTVNEKLFF
d_gene: .
v_gene: TRBV4-1
abundance: .
j_gene: TRBJ1-4

CDR3nt: TGTGCCAGCAGCTCTCGGACAGGGAAACGCCAAGAGACCCAGTACTTC
CDR3aa: CASSSRTGKRQETQYF
d_gene: TRBD1
v_gene: TRBV11-3
abundance: .
j_gene: TRBJ2-5

CDR3nt: TGTGCCACCAGCTGGGGGAGCACAGATACGCAGTATTTT
CDR3aa: CATSWGSTDTQYF
d_gene: .
v_gene: TRBV15
abundance: .
j_gene: TRBJ2-3

CDR3nt: TGTGCCAGCAGAGACAGGGGCTTCATTTACAATGAGCAGTTCTTC
CDR3aa: CASRDRGFIYNEQFF
d_gene: TRBD1
v_gene: TRBV6-1
abundance: .
j_gene: TRBJ2-1

CDR3nt: TGTGCCAGCAGCCAAGTTACGGGGGCAGGGGGCGAGCAGTACTTC
CDR3aa: CASSQVTGAGGEQYF
d_gene: .
v_gene: TRBV4-2
abundance: .
j_gene: TRBJ2-7

CDR3nt: TGTGCCAGCAGTAGGGGTTTTGGCGAGCAGTACTTC
CDR3aa: CASSRGFGEQYF
d_gene: .
v_gene: TRBV6-5
abundance: .
j_gene: TRBJ2-7

CDR3nt: TGTGCCAGTAGTATAAGCGACTTACAAACCTACGAGCAGTACTTC
CDR3aa: CASSISDLQTYEQYF
d_gene: .
v_gene: TRBV19
abundance: .
j_gene: TRBJ2-7

CDR3nt: TGCGCCAGCAGCTCTCGACAGGGGGCAGGAGGGGAGACCCAGTACTTC
CDR3aa: CASSSRQGAGGETQYF
d_gene: TRBD1
v_gene: TRBV5-1
abundance: .
j_gene: TRBJ2-5

CDR3nt: TGCGCCAGCAGCCCCCTGGGCAGCGGGTCCACAGATACGCAGTATTTT
CDR3aa: CASSPLGSGSTDTQYF
d_gene: .
v_gene: TRBV4-1
abundance: few
j_gene: TRBJ2-3

CDR3nt: TGTGCCAGCTCAACTGGCAGTACCAGCTCCTACGAGCAGTACTTC
CDR3aa: CASSTGSTSSYEQYF
d_gene: .
v_gene: TRBV18
abundance: .
j_gene: TRBJ2-7

CDR3nt: TGTGCCAGCAGCTTGGGCCAGGGACAAGAGACCCAGTACTTC
CDR3aa: CASSLGQGQETQYF
d_gene: .
v_gene: TRBV11-1
abundance: once
j_gene: TRBJ2-5

CDR3nt: TGTGCCAGCAGCCCGGGACGGATCAATCAGCCCCAGCATTTT
CDR3aa: CASSPGRINQPQHF
d_gene: .
v_gene: TRBV2
abundance: few
j_gene: TRBJ1-5

CDR3nt: TGTGCCTGGAGTTTAGCGGATACGCAGTATTTT
CDR3aa: CAWSLADTQYF
d_gene: .
v_gene: TRBV30
abundance: .
j_gene: TRBJ2-3

CDR3nt: TGCAGCGTTGACGTGGATGGCTACACCTTC
CDR3aa: CSVDVDGYTF
d_gene: .
v_gene: TRBV29-1
abundance: .
j_gene: TRBJ1-2

CDR3nt: TGTGCCAGCAGTTACTCAGGACAGGGAGGTGGCTACACCTTC
CDR3aa: CASSYSGQGGGYTF
d_gene: TRBD1
v_gene: TRBV6-5
abundance: .
j_gene: TRBJ1-2

CDR3nt: TGCGCCAGCAGCCAAGAAAGCCCGGGACAGGGGGCAAGCAATCAGCCCCAGCATTTT
CDR3aa: CASSQESPGQGASNQPQHF
d_gene: TRBD1
v_gene: TRBV4-1
abundance: .
j_gene: TRBJ1-5

CDR3nt: TGTGCCAGCAGCTTATGGGCCGAGCAGTACTTC
CDR3aa: CASSLWAEQYF
d_gene: .
v_gene: TRBV11-3
abundance: .
j_gene: TRBJ2-7

CDR3nt: TGTGCCAGCTCTTCCGGGACAGACAATCAGCCCCAGCATTTT
CDR3aa: CASSSGTDNQPQHF
d_gene: TRBD1
v_gene: TRBV18
abundance: .
j_gene: TRBJ1-5

CDR3nt: TGTGCCAGCACTCCAAATATGAACACTGAAGCTTTCTTT
CDR3aa: CASTPNMNTEAFF
d_gene: .
v_gene: TRBV6-6
abundance: few
j_gene: TRBJ1-1

CDR3nt: TGTGCCAGCAGCTTAGATCAGCAGGGTCGGCAACATGAAGCTTTCTTT
CDR3aa: CASSLDQQGRQHEAFF
d_gene: .
v_gene: TRBV11-3
abundance: .
j_gene: TRBJ1-1

CDR3nt: TGTGCCAGCAGTCCCCGACCGGGACTCGTCCGTTTTGAGCAGTTCTTC
CDR3aa: CASSPRPGLVRFEQFF
d_gene: .
v_gene: TRBV6-6
abundance: .
j_gene: TRBJ2-1

CDR3nt: TGCGCCAGTAGGGGGGACCTATACGAGCAGTACTTC
CDR3aa: CASRGDLYEQYF
d_gene: .
v_gene: TRBV10-2
abundance: few
j_gene: TRBJ2-7

CDR3nt: TGTGCCAGCAGCGTAGGGGGCCTCCAAGAGACCCAGTACTTC
CDR3aa: CASSVGGLQETQYF
d_gene: .
v_gene: TRBV9
abundance: .
j_gene: TRBJ2-5

CDR3nt: TGTGCCAGTAAGGAGGCGCCTCTCGGGGAGCAGTTCTTC
CDR3aa: CASKEAPLGEQFF
d_gene: .
v_gene: TRBV19
abundance: once
j_gene: TRBJ2-1

CDR3nt: TGTGCCTGGAGTGTGTCCCGGCACTACGAGCAGTACTTC
CDR3aa: CAWSVSRHYEQYF
d_gene: .
v_gene: TRBV30
abundance: .
j_gene: TRBJ2-7

CDR3nt: TGTGCCAGCAGCTTAGTATGGGGGCTAGAGACCCAGTACTTC
CDR3aa: CASSLVWGLETQYF
d_gene: .
v_gene: TRBV7-9
abundance: .
j_gene: TRBJ2-5

CDR3nt: TGTGCCAGCAGTAGCGGATATTCCCAAGAGACCCAGTACTTC
CDR3aa: CASSSGYSQETQYF
d_gene: .
v_gene: TRBV19
abundance: .
j_gene: TRBJ2-5

CDR3nt: TGTGCCAGTAGTATTATGGCGGGAGGATCAATTGGAGAGCAGTTCTTC
CDR3aa: CASSIMAGGSIGEQFF
d_gene: TRBD2
v_gene: TRBV19
abundance: once
j_gene: TRBJ2-1